This TCR beta chain was sequenced during a study of identical twins. General study points: Abundant cord blood beta clonotypes carried fewer insertions; memory repertoires showed none. The study found that models underestimated out-of-frame TCR alpha sharing in monozygotic twins.

With V trimmed by 2 bases and J by 6 bases, 2 bases remained unmatched. Germline CDR1 and CDR2: MNHEY and SMNVEV (reference sequence). The CDR3 runs to 14 residues. The donor group consisted entirely of healthy Caucasians. A universal primer site came from template switching; cDNA carried unique molecular identifiers. Each CDR3 protein gets one entry after TCRdb re-called the 5' RACE reads with MiXCR. The repertoire has 700,000 or so distinct CDR3 sequences, around 8.6% of them found once; the top ten carry 0.85% to 1%. This clonotype turned up a few times. Its cognate antigen is unknown. This sample was also put to use in a study of yellow fever vaccine responses in identical twins.

The chain uses TRBV27 and TRBJ2-3; 10 bases match TRBD2. This receptor was taken from a woman younger than 30 in good health. Source material: PBMCs. CDR3 bases: TGTGCCAGCAGTTTACCGGGACTAGCGGATACGCAGTATTTT. The encoded protein is CASSLPGLADTQYF.